These 17 T cell receptor beta chains share one sample of origin, sequenced in a study of CD8+ T cells in alopecia areata (dated 2018 in TCRdb). Library preparation employed the immunoSEQ multiplex PCR assay. For TCR sequencing, RNA was extracted from every sample and reverse transcribed into cDNA to serve as template. Not all clones reach the TCRdb copy of this immuneACCESS table, which keeps in-frame sequences only. Checked studies attribute under half of the gap to unresolved V genes and leave the rest unexplained. Across this sample there are around 70,000 clones, with roughly 30% seen only once. The biggest ten clones account for approximately 15% of the sample. According to the study, the label for this sample's time point signals: 4 weeks on oral tofacitinib. Read against the paper, the sample's treatment or condition label means: oral pan-JAK inhibitor, 5-10 mg twice daily. This sample comprised CD8+ T cells sorted from blood, obtained at week 4, from a patient treated with tofacitinib. These TCRs come from a human donor with alopecia areata.

The chain links TRBV29-1 to TRBJ2-2; the match to TRBD1 covers 9 bases. Trimming took 4 bases from V and 7 from J; bases not matched to a gene: 4. Germline V gene data show CDR1 as SQVTM and CDR2 as ANQGSEA. This CDR3 is 13 amino acids long. This CDR3 reads CSVVTGGLGELFF. DNA for the CDR3: TGCAGCGTTGTCACAGGGGGCCTCGGGGAGCTGTTTTTT.

The V and J genes are TRBV6-5 and TRBJ2-7; tentatively, D is TRBD1 (5 bases). V shed 6 bases and J shed 3 bases, with 15 bases lying between them. The CDR3 covers 14 residues. CDR1 and CDR2 (germline): MNHEY, SVGAGI. CDR3 DNA: TGTGCCAGCAGCCAGGGCGGCAGGCGCTACGAGCAGTACTTC. Translation: CASSQGGRRYEQYF.

A single count supports this clone. The V gene is TRBV29-1, the J gene TRBJ2-1; 11 bases line up with TRBD2. Germline V gene data show CDR1 as SQVTM and CDR2 as ANQGSEA. V was pared by 7 bases and J by 3 bases, with 5 bases of the junction left unmatched. This CDR3 spans 14 amino acids. The CDR3, as DNA: TGCAGCGCGCCGGGACTAGCGGACTACAATGAGCAGTTCTTC. This sequence encodes CSAPGLADYNEQFF.

V usage is TRBV27 and J usage is TRBJ1-1; maybe TRBD1 (5 bases). V shed 5 bases and J shed 3 bases, with 16 bases lying between them. CDR3 size: 15 residues. CDR1 and CDR2 from the germline V gene are MNHEY and SMNVEV (reference sequence). The CDR3 bases are TGTGCCAGCAGTCTGCCTCGTGGGGCTCACACTGAAGCTTTCTTT. Its translation is CASSLPRGAHTEAFF.

CDR3 region: CASSVRPEVVGTDTQYF. The CDR3 nucleotides are TGTGCCAGCAGTGTGCGGCCGGAGGTCGTCGGCACAGATACGCAGTATTTT. The V call is TRBV2, the J call TRBJ2-3, with a possible D match to TRBD2 (5 bases). Germline loops: CDR1 SNHLY, CDR2 FYNNEI. V was shortened by 4 bases and J by 1 base, with 18 bases between the two germline ends. The CDR3 contains 17 residues.

The rearrangement joins TRBV30 to TRBJ2-7, with D perhaps matching TRBD2 (6 bases). Trimming removed 8 bases from V and 6 bases from J, with 11 bases in between. In germline, CDR1 is GTSNPN, CDR2 SVGIG (reference sequence). This CDR3 is 10 amino acids long. CDR3 residues: CARGGTEQYF. The CDR3 bases are TGTGCCCGAGGAGGGACCGAGCAGTACTTC.

This clone was seen a handful of times. The rearrangement uses TRBV5-6 and TRBJ2-1; D ambiguous. V shed 0 bases and J shed 9 bases, with 4 bases lying between them. The CDR3 consists of 11 residues. The germline V gene has CDR1 SGHDT and CDR2 YYEEEE. The CDR3 region has the DNA TGTGCCAGCAGCTTGGGTGTTGAGCAGTTCTTC. The encoded protein is CASSLGVEQFF.

This clone was seen a handful of times. The chain employs TRBV29-1 and TRBJ2-4, with D uncertain. The V end lost 3 bases, the J end lost 0 bases, and 6 bases lay between the germline ends. The CDR3 is made up of 13 amino acids. The germline V gene encodes CDR1 SQVTM and CDR2 ANQGSEA. The CDR3 DNA is TGCAGCGTTGATACCGGAGCCAAAAACATTCAGTACTTC. Amino acid sequence: CSVDTGAKNIQYF.

The genes are TRBV30 and TRBJ1-1, with TRBD1 as a possible D gene (5 bases). Germline CDR1 and CDR2: GTSNPN and SVGIG (reference sequence). This CDR3 has 15 amino acids. Trimming removed 7 bases at V and 0 bases at J, with 18 bases between. CDR3 residues: CASKGSDRLNTEAFF. The CDR3 bases are TGTGCCTCAAAGGGATCAGACAGACTGAACACTGAAGCTTTCTTT.

This clone was seen a handful of times. This rearrangement joins TRBV29-1 to TRBJ2-2; D remains ambiguous. Trimming removed 5 bases at V and 3 bases at J, with 10 bases between. This CDR3 is built from 13 residues. The germline V gene has CDR1 SQVTM and CDR2 ANQGSEA. CDR3 coding DNA: TGCAGCGTTATCAGTAAAGACACCGGGGAGCTGTTTTTT. Amino acids: CSVISKDTGELFF.

The rearrangement uses TRBV4-2 and TRBJ1-2; no clear D gene. CDR3 length: 15 amino acids. Trimming removed 0 bases from V and 8 bases from J, with 16 bases in between. Per germline, CDR1 LGHNA and CDR2 YNFKEQ. The CDR3 region has the DNA TGTGCCAGCAGCCAAGAATCAGGTGTAATTGGAGGCTACACCTTC. Protein: CASSQESGVIGGYTF.

CDR3 bases: TGTGCCAGCAGTGACAACACCCCTAGGGGGAGCACCGGGGAGCTGTTTTTT. This translates into CASSDNTPRGSTGELFF. The chain employs TRBV25-1 and TRBJ2-2, with D possibly being TRBD1 (6 bases). Trimming pared 3 bases from V and 4 bases from J, leaving 18 bases between. Germline V CDR1 and CDR2: MGHDK, SYGVNS. The CDR3 sequence is 17 residues long.

This clone has a handful of counts. V and J are TRBV5-6 and TRBJ1-5; D is undetermined. CDR3 length equals 15 residues. Germline V CDR1 and CDR2: SGHDT, YYEEEE. Between the trimmed V and J ends, which lost 4 bases and 0 bases, there was a span of 11 bases. The CDR3 DNA sequence: TGTGCCAGCAGCCTGGACGGCTATAGCAATCAGCCCCAGCATTTT. It yields the protein CASSLDGYSNQPQHF.

There are a few counts of this clone. This chain uses TRBV6-5 with TRBJ2-5; D not resolved. V shed 10 bases and J shed 5 bases, with 17 bases lying between them. In germline, CDR1 is MNHEY, CDR2 SVGAGI. This CDR3 is built from 13 residues. This CDR3 reads CATTLNTGETQYF. The CDR3 coding sequence is TGTGCCACCACTCTTAATACTGGGGAGACCCAGTACTTC.

The chain is built from TRBV16 and TRBJ2-7; D possibly corresponds to TRBD1 (6 bases). The germline gives CDR1 KGHSY, CDR2 FQNENV. The CDR3 contains 13 residues. V was cut by 4 bases and J by 4 bases, with 11 bases left in between. CDR3 amino acids: CASSLTRGYEQYF. CDR3 bases: TGTGCCAGCAGCCTTACCAGGGGATACGAGCAGTACTTC.

The J gene is TRBJ1-5, the V gene TRBV4-3; D possibly corresponds to TRBD1 (6 bases). V lost 4 bases and J 7 bases, leaving 14 bases between the germline ends. Germline V lookup: CDR1 LGHNA, CDR2 YSLEER. The CDR3 has 14 amino acids. CDR3 amino acids: CASSPGAVGQPQHF. CDR3 nucleotides: TGCGCCAGCAGCCCGGGGGCAGTGGGACAGCCCCAGCATTTT.

CDR3 region: CSVALAGGAYEQYF. The CDR3 DNA sequence: TGCAGCGTTGCCTTGGCGGGGGGGGCTTACGAGCAGTACTTC. This sequence joins TRBV29-1 and TRBJ2-7, with 9 positions matching TRBD2. The CDR3 runs to 14 residues. The V segment lost 4 bases and the J segment 4 bases; nucleotides outside the gene matches: 8. Germline loops: CDR1 SQVTM, CDR2 ANQGSEA.